A selection of T cell receptor beta chains follows, all from one sample in a study of resident and recirculating memory T cells in vitiligo. Clones were sequenced by immunoSEQ multiplex PCR, and TCRdb holds only the in-frame ones, with some missing. This table holds more than 65,000 clones, approximately 90% found once. The sequenced sample consisted of blood. The origin of the receptors is a male donor with vitiligo. The CDR3 runs from the conserved cysteine through the conserved F or W. The D gene is left open where the match is weak. Rows may omit the clone size; those that give it use once, few, many or a size class.

j_gene | v_gene | d_gene | abundance | CDR3nt | CDR3aa
TRBJ1-1 | TRBV5-1 | . | . | TGCGCCAGCAGCCTCGGAGTGGGCACTGAAGCTTTCTTT | CASSLGVGTEAFF
TRBJ2-7 | TRBV15 | . | . | TGTGCCACCAGCAGAGATTCCCTACTCGAGCAGTACTTC | CATSRDSLLEQYF
TRBJ2-3 | TRBV19 | TRBD2 | . | TGTGCCAGTAGTATCAAGACTAGCGGGGACACAGATACGCAGTATTTT | CASSIKTSGDTDTQYF
TRBJ1-2 | TRBV4-2 | . | few | TGTGCCAGCAGCCAAGCACAGGGTAGTGGCTACACCTTC | CASSQAQGSGYTF
TRBJ1-2 | TRBV14 | . | once | TGTGCCAGCAGCCAAGAGAGAGGGTTACTTGGAGGTGGCTACACCTTC | CASSQERGLLGGGYTF
TRBJ1-4 | TRBV6-6 | . | . | TGTGCCAGCAGTTACGCAGGGTTCGAAGAAAAACTGTTTTTT | CASSYAGFEEKLFF
TRBJ2-7 | TRBV30 | TRBD1 | . | TGTGCCTGGAGTTCGGGACAGGGACGTTACGAGCAGTACTTC | CAWSSGQGRYEQYF
TRBJ2-7 | TRBV4-3 | . | . | TGCGCCAGCAGCCAAGAACGCCAGGTGGGCGAGCAGTACTTC | CASSQERQVGEQYF
TRBJ2-3 | TRBV7-3 | TRBD1 | . | TGTGCCAGCAGCCGACAGGGGCACACAGATACGCAGTATTTT | CASSRQGHTDTQYF
TRBJ2-7 | TRBV4-3 | TRBD1 | . | TGCGCCAGCAGCCCACGGTCAGGGACAGGATATCCCGAAGCACCCTACGAGCAGTACTTC | CASSPRSGTGYPEAPYEQYF
TRBJ1-1 | TRBV18 | . | few | TGTGCCAGCTCACCACTCGGGGAGAACACTGAAGCTTTCTTT | CASSPLGENTEAFF
TRBJ2-3 | TRBV4-2 | . | . | TGTGCCAGCAGCCAAGCGGGATCTTCTTTGTTCACAGATACGCAGTATTTT | CASSQAGSSLFTDTQYF
TRBJ1-6 | TRBV9 | . | once | TGTGCCAGCAGCGTAGGCGATGAGAGTTCACCCCTCCACTTT | CASSVGDESSPLHF
TRBJ1-3 | TRBV11-2 | . | . | TGTGCCAGCAGCTTAGAAGGGGTTCGTGGAAACACCATATATTTT | CASSLEGVRGNTIYF
TRBJ2-5 | TRBV2 | . | . | TGTGCCAGCAGCCCCACGGGGAACTTAGGGCCAGAGACCCAGTACTTC | CASSPTGNLGPETQYF
TRBJ2-3 | TRBV7-7 | TRBD1 | . | TGTGCCAGCAGCGCCCGACAGGGAATCACAGATACGCAGTATTTT | CASSARQGITDTQYF
TRBJ2-5 | TRBV5-1 | TRBD2 | . | TGCGCCAGCAGCTTGCTAGCGGGGGGCCGAGAGACCCAGTACTTC | CASSLLAGGRETQYF
TRBJ2-1 | TRBV9 | TRBD2 | . | TGTGCCAGCAGCGACGGACTAGCGGGGGGGCGAAAGTTCTTC | CASSDGLAGGRKFF
TRBJ2-5 | TRBV9 | . | . | TGTGCCAGCAGCGTAGTGGGGCTAGTCGAAGAGACCCAGTACTTC | CASSVVGLVEETQYF
TRBJ2-1 | TRBV30 | . | . | TGTGCCTGGAGTCAGTCAAATGAGCAGTTCTTC | CAWSQSNEQFF
TRBJ2-2 | TRBV27 | . | . | TGTGCCAGCAGTTCCGAGGGGGGGCTCGCCGGGGAGCTGTTTTTT | CASSSEGGLAGELFF
TRBJ2-1 | TRBV7-3 | . | . | TGTGCCAGCAGCTTAACGGGGGGCTCCTACAATGAGCAGTTCTTC | CASSLTGGSYNEQFF
TRBJ1-2 | TRBV4-2 | . | . | TGTGCCAGCAGCCAGGGAGATTCGTTACTGGAAGGCTACACCTTC | CASSQGDSLLEGYTF
TRBJ2-2 | TRBV4-1 | TRBD1 | . | TGCGCCAGCAGCCAACCCCTCCGACAGGGGGTCTCCCCCGGGGAGCTGTTTTTT | CASSQPLRQGVSPGELFF
TRBJ2-3 | TRBV10-3 | . | . | TGTGCCATCAGTCCGCAAGGGGCAGATACGCAGTATTTT | CAISPQGADTQYF
TRBJ1-4 | TRBV4-1 | . | . | TGCGCCAGCAGCCAGGAGAGGGGAGACAGGCCGAAACTGTTTTTT | CASSQERGDRPKLFF
TRBJ1-6 | TRBV6-4 | . | . | TGTGCCAGCAGTGACTCGAGCAGGGGCTATAATTCACCCCTCCACTTT | CASSDSSRGYNSPLHF
TRBJ1-1 | TRBV9 | TRBD1 | . | TGTGCCAGCAGCGCTATCCCCCCGGGACAGGCGAACACTGAAGCTTTCTTT | CASSAIPPGQANTEAFF